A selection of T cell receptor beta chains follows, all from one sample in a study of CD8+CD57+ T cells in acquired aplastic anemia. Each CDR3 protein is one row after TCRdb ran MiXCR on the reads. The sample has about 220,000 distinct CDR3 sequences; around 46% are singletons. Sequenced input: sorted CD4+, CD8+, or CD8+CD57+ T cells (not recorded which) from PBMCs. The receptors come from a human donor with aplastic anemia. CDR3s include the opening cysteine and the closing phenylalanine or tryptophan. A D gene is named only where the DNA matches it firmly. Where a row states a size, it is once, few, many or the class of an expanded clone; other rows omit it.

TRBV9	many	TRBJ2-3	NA	TGTGCCAGCAGCCCATTCGGTAGCACAGATACGCAGTATTTT	CASSPFGSTDTQYF
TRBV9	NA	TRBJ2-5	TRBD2	TGTGCCAGCAGCGAATTTAGCGGGGGGTTTGAGACCCAGTACTTC	CASSEFSGGFETQYF
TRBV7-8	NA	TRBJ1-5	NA	TGTGCCAGCAGCTTATACAGCGAGGTTCAGCCCCAGCATTTT	CASSLYSEVQPQHF
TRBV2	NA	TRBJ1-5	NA	TGTGCCAGCAGTATTGACGGGAATCAGCCCCAGCATTTT	CASSIDGNQPQHF
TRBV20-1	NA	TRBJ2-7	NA	TGCAGTGCTGGAGAGCAGGGGCGGTCCTACGAGCAGTACTTC	CSAGEQGRSYEQYF
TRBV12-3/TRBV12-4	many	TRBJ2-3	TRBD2	TGTGCCAGCAGTCCCCTAGCGGGAAGCACAGATACGCAGTATTTT	CASSPLAGSTDTQYF
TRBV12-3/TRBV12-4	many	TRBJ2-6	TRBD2	TGTGCCAGCAGCTCCGAAGGACCTAGCGGGAGGTTCTCTGGGGCCAACGTCCTGACTTTC	CASSSEGPSGRFSGANVLTF
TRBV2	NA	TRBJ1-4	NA	TGTGCCAGTGCAACTAATGAAAAACTGTTTTTT	CASATNEKLFF
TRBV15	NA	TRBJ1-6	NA	TGTGCCACCAGCAGAGATAACAAAGGGGTCTTCAATTCACCCCTCCACTTT	CATSRDNKGVFNSPLHF
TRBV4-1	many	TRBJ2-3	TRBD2	TGCGCCAGCAGCCAACAACTAGCGGGGGCCACAGATACGCAGTATTTT	CASSQQLAGATDTQYF
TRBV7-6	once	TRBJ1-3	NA	TGTGCCAGCAGCGCCATGGGGGGGCGCGGAAACACCATATATTTT	CASSAMGGRGNTIYF
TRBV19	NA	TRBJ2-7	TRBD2	TGTGCCAGTAGTATAGTTTCGAGCGGGGGGACCTACGAGCAGTACTTC	CASSIVSSGGTYEQYF
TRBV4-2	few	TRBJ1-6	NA	TGTGCCAGCAGCTGGGGTGGGGTTAATTCACCCCTCCACTTT	CASSWGGVNSPLHF
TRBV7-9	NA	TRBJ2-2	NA	TGTGCCAGCAGCTTACGACTGGGGGAGCACACGAACACCGGGGAGCTGTTTTTT	CASSLRLGEHTNTGELFF
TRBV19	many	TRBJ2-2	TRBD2	TGTGCCAGTAGTCCTCTAGCGGCCCGGACCGGGGAGCTGTTTTTT	CASSPLAARTGELFF
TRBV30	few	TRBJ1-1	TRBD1	TGTGCCTGGAGCACAGGGGGAGTAACTGAAGCTTTCTTT	CAWSTGGVTEAFF
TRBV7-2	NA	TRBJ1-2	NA	TGTGCCAGCAGCGAGAAGGGGGAGGTCTTCTATGGCTACACCTTC	CASSEKGEVFYGYTF
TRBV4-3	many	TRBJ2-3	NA	TGCGCCAGCAGCCAAGATCAGCGGGCGGCAGATACGCAGTATTTT	CASSQDQRAADTQYF
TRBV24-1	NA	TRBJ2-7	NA	TGTGCCACCAGTATTACAGGGCAACCCCGCGGGACCTCCTACGAGCAGTACTTC	CATSITGQPRGTSYEQYF
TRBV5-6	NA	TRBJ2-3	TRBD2	TGTGCCAGCGGCCAGGCAGCGGGAACTAGGGATACGCAGTATTTT	CASGQAAGTRDTQYF
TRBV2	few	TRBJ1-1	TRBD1	TGTGCCAGCAGAGGGACAGGGTGGTCTGAAGCTTTCTTT	CASRGTGWSEAFF
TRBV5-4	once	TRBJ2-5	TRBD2	TGTGCCAGCAGCTCCTCCGGGACTAGCACGAAGACCCAGTACTTC	CASSSSGTSTKTQYF
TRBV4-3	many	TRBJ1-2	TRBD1	TGCGCCAGCAGCCCCGGGACAGGGGACTATGGCTACACCTTC	CASSPGTGDYGYTF
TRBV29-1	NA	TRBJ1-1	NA	TGCAGCGTTGCCATTCCGGCTGAAGCTTTCTTT	CSVAIPAEAFF
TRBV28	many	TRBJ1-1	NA	TGTGCCAGCAGTTTCTCAGTGAACACTGAAGCTTTCTTT	CASSFSVNTEAFF
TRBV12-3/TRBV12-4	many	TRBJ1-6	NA	TGTGCCAGCAGTTTAGGCGGGAGGACGTTTTCACCCCTCCACTTT	CASSLGGRTFSPLHF
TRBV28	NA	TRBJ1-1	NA	TGTGCCAGCAGCCCCCCATATATGAACACTGAAGCTTTCTTT	CASSPPYMNTEAFF
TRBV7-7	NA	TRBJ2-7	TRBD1	TGTGCCAGCAGAAGGGGGACAGGGGTTGACGAGCAGTACTTC	CASRRGTGVDEQYF
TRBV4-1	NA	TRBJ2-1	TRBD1	TGCGCCAGCAGCGACCGGGACAGGGTGGTCGATGAGCAGTTCTTC	CASSDRDRVVDEQFF
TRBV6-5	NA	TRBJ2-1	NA	TGTGCCAGCAGTTATGGGACGCACAATGAGCAGTTCTTC	CASSYGTHNEQFF
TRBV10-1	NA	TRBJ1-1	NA	TGCGCCAGCGGCTCCGGGGGAAGCACTGAAGCTTTCTTT	CASGSGGSTEAFF
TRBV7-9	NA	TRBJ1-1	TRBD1	TGTGCCAGCAACCCGGGACAGGGGGCGTCCACTGAAGCTTTCTTT	CASNPGQGASTEAFF
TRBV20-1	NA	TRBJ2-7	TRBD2	TGCAGTGCTAGAGATCTAGCGGGAGGGGACACCGGGGAGCTGTACTTC	CSARDLAGGDTGELYF
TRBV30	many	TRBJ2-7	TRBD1	TGTGCCTGGGGGTGGGGACAGGGGGTTGAGCAGTACTTC	CAWGWGQGVEQYF
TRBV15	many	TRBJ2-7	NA	TGTGCCACCAGCAGAGATAATCGGGGGAGTGAGCAGTACTTC	CATSRDNRGSEQYF
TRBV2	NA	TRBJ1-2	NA	TGTGCCAGCAGTGAAGTTGGGGACTATGGCTATACCTTC	CASSEVGDYGYTF
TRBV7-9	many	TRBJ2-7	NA	TGTGCCAGCAGCTTCGAAGCGGAGAACTACGAGCAGTACTTC	CASSFEAENYEQYF
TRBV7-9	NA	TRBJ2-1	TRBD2	TGTGCCAGCAGCTTGTTCCACGGCGGGGGAATCGGTGAGCAGTTCTTC	CASSLFHGGGIGEQFF
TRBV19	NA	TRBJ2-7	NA	TGTGCGAGTGCCCAGACTCTTACCTACGAGCAGTACTTC	CASAQTLTYEQYF
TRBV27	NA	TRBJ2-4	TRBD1	TGTGCCAGCAGCCGACAGGGTACGGCCAAAAACATTCAGTACTTC	CASSRQGTAKNIQYF
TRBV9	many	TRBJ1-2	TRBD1	TGTGCCAGCAGCGCAGGCCACAGGGGGCTGGCCTATGGCTACACCTTC	CASSAGHRGLAYGYTF
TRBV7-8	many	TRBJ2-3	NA	TGTGCCAGCAGCCCTAGGGAATATGATGATACGCAGTATTTT	CASSPREYDDTQYF
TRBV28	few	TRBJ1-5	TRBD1	TGTGCCAGCAGAACAGGGGGCCTAAATCAGCCCCAGCATTTT	CASRTGGLNQPQHF
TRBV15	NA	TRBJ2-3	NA	TGTGCCACCAGCAGGTCCCAGGGGACCGTTAGCACAGATACGCAGTATTTT	CATSRSQGTVSTDTQYF
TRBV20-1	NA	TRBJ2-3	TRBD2	TGCAGTGCTAGAGCCCCGGGAGGCCCAGGAACAGATACGCAGTATTTT	CSARAPGGPGTDTQYF
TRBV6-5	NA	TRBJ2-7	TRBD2	TGTGCCAGCAGTACTAGCGGGGGGTTCCCCTACGAGCAGTACTTC	CASSTSGGFPYEQYF
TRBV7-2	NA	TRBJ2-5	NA	TGTGCCAGCAGCCCCGACAGGTCGCCCCAAGAGACCCAGTACTTC	CASSPDRSPQETQYF
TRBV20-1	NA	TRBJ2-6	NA	TGCAGTGCTAGAGATTCGGGGGCTGGGGCCAACGTCCTGACTTTC	CSARDSGAGANVLTF
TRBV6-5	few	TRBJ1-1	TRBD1	TGTGCCAGCAGAACAGGGGCGATCACTGAAGCTTTCTTT	CASRTGAITEAFF
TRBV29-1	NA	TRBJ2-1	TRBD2	TGCAGCGTTGTAGCGGGGGGGCCCTTCAATGAGCAGTTCTTC	CSVVAGGPFNEQFF
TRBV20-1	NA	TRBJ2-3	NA	TGCAGTGCTAGAGGTGGGGACACAGATACGCAGTATTTT	CSARGGDTDTQYF
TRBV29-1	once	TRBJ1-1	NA	TGCAGCGCTACAGTGAACACTGAAGCTTTCTTT	CSATVNTEAFF
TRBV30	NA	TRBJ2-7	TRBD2	TGTGCCTGGAGGGCGGGACTAGAAGGAGCTAAGCAGTACTTC	CAWRAGLEGAKQYF
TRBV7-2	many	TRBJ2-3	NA	TGTGCCAGCAGCCCGCACCGGGGGTACACAGATACGCAGTATTTT	CASSPHRGYTDTQYF
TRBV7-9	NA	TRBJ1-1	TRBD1	TGTGCCAGCAGCCCAATTCAGGGGGAGGTGTGGACTGAAGCTTTCTTT	CASSPIQGEVWTEAFF
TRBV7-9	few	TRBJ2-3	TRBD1	TGTGCCAGCAGCCCGGGACAGGCCCGTTTTGCGCAGTATTTT	CASSPGQARFAQYF